Following are 21 T cell receptor beta chains from one sample sequenced in a study of T-cell memory formation after mild COVID-19. TCRdb re-derived calls from the 5' RACE reads in MiXCR, one entry per CDR3 protein. The sample lists nearly 250,000 distinct CDR3 sequences, over 15% seen once, with 2% to 2.5% in the top ten. Sequenced material: PBMCs or a T cell subset sorted from them (not recorded which). The receptors shown here come from an adult woman who had mild COVID-19 (a few samples of this study predate the infection). Cell type and time point are not known.

This clonotype was picked up a small number of times. The V gene is TRBV3-1, the J gene TRBJ1-1; no clear D. Deletions cut 1 base from V and 4 bases from J, with 7 bases between. Germline V CDR1 and CDR2: LGHDT, YNNKEL (reference sequence). The CDR3 has 13 residues. The CDR3 DNA follows: TGTGCCAGCAGCCAAGTTTTATCCACTGAAGCTTTCTTT. Amino acid sequence: CASSQVLSTEAFF. Based on the CDR3 plus reference TRBV3-1 and TRBJ1-1, the full variable domain is DTAVSQTPKYLVTQMGNDKSIKCEQNLGHDTMYWYKQDSKKFLKIMFSYNNKELIINETVPNRFSPKSPDKAHLNLHINSLELGDSAVYFCASSQVLSTEAFFGQGTRLTVV.

This clonotype was detected a few times. The chain carries TRBV5-1 and TRBJ2-7, with 14 bases identical to TRBD2. CDR3 length: 14 amino acids. Germline V gene data show CDR1 as SGHRS and CDR2 as YFSETQ. Losses at the gene ends were 4 bases for V and 6 bases for J; bases not matched to a gene: 3. As DNA, the CDR3 is TGCGCCAGCAGCCCCGGGACTAGCGGGGGCGAGCAGTACTTC. It yields the protein CASSPGTSGGEQYF.

This clonotype came up a few times. The chain carries TRBV15 and TRBJ1-6; D not certain. This CDR3 has 12 amino acids. The V gene's germline CDR1 is LNHNV and CDR2 YYDKDF (reference sequence). With 5 bases removed from V and 8 bases from J, the gap between germline ends came to 7 bases. The CDR3 spells CATSYGYSPLHF. The CDR3, as DNA: TGTGCCACCAGCTATGGTTATTCACCCCTCCACTTT. Full variable domain (remainder filled in from reference TRBV15 and TRBJ1-6): DAMVIQNPRYQVTQFGKPVTLSCSQTLNHNVMYWYQQKSSQAPKLLFHYYDKDFNNEADTPDNFQSRRPNTSFCFLDIRSPGLGDTAMYLCATSYGYSPLHFGNGTRLTVT.

CDR3 protein: CASSLISSGTLRFF. CDR3 coding DNA: TGCGCCAGCAGCTTGATTTCTAGCGGGACATTAAGATTCTTC. J is TRBJ2-1 and V is TRBV5-1; 9 nucleotides match TRBD2. Germline V lookup: CDR1 SGHRS, CDR2 YFSETQ. V gave up 1 base and J gave up 16 bases; unmatched junction bases: 12. The CDR3 consists of 14 residues.

A few counts support this clonotype. V gene TRBV24-1 combines with J gene TRBJ2-2; D may be TRBD1 (5 bases). CDR1 and CDR2 from the germline V gene are KGHDR and SFDVKD. This CDR3 comprises 18 residues. With 7 bases removed from V and 0 bases from J, the gap between germline ends came to 20 bases. CDR3 region: CATSLDSYDPANTGELFF. The CDR3 DNA sequence: TGTGCCACCAGCCTCGACAGCTATGACCCCGCGAACACCGGGGAGCTGTTTTTT.

This clonotype showed up many times. The chain is built from TRBV6-6 and TRBJ2-5; 8 bases map to TRBD2. Germline CDR1 MNHNY, CDR2 SVGAGI (reference sequence). Losses at the gene ends were 2 bases for V and 0 bases for J; bases not matched to a gene: 2. The CDR3 has 15 residues. In DNA, the CDR3 is TGTGCCAGCAGTTACGGCGGGGGGAACCAAGAGACCCAGTACTTC. Translated, it gives CASSYGGGNQETQYF.

The gene calls are TRBV6-2 or TRBV6-3 and TRBJ2-1; TRBD1 agrees at 10 bases. The CDR3 extends over 17 amino acids. Germline lookup yields CDR1 MNHEY and CDR2 SVGEGT. V lost 6 bases to trimming and J lost 1 base; unmatched junction nucleotides: 9. The CDR3, as DNA: TGTGCCAGCAGAGAGAGACAGGGGGCAGTTTCCTACAATGAGCAGTTCTTC. Translated, it gives CASRERQGAVSYNEQFF.

The genes are TRBV20-1 and TRBJ2-3; D not resolved. The CDR3 is made up of 13 amino acids. Germline CDR1 reads DFQATT; CDR2 reads SNEGSKA (reference sequence). V was pared by 5 bases and J by 4 bases, with 13 bases between. CDR3 region: CSALILRADTQYF. CDR3 bases: TGCAGTGCTTTGATTCTTCGGGCAGATACGCAGTATTTT.

This clonotype has a handful of counts. The chain is built from TRBV20-1 and TRBJ2-1, with a possible D match to TRBD2 (5 bases). This CDR3 has 14 residues. Trimming shortened V by 6 bases and J by 5 bases, and 17 bases separated the two germline ends. Germline assignment: CDR1 DFQATT and CDR2 SNEGSKA (reference sequence). The CDR3: CSAWTSLADNEQFF. CDR3 bases: TGCAGTGCCTGGACTTCTTTGGCTGACAATGAGCAGTTCTTC.

This clonotype was picked up a small number of times. This chain joins TRBV20-1 and TRBJ1-3, with D unclear. Trimming cost V 0 bases and J 0 bases, with 15 bases left between them. CDR1 and CDR2 (germline): DFQATT, SNEGSKA (reference sequence). The CDR3 sequence is 17 residues long. In DNA form, the CDR3 reads TGCAGTGCTAGAGATCTACAGAGTTTCTTCTCTGGAAACACCATATATTTT. Translated, it gives CSARDLQSFFSGNTIYF.

V gene TRBV11-3 combines with J gene TRBJ2-1; 8 bases map to TRBD2. J was trimmed by 6 bases and V by 5 bases; bases with no gene match: 9. This CDR3 has 15 residues. The germline V gene has CDR1 SGHNT and CDR2 YENEEA. In nucleotides, the CDR3 is TGTGCCAGCAGCCCATCCGGGACTAGGTTCAATGAGCAGTTCTTC. It is translated as CASSPSGTRFNEQFF.

The chain uses TRBV15 and TRBJ1-5; D is uncertain. V lost 3 bases to trimming and J lost 5 bases, with 5 bases between them. Germline V gene data show CDR1 as LNHNV and CDR2 as YYDKDF (reference sequence). CDR3 length: 12 amino acids. CDR3 sequence: CATSRADQPQHF. DNA for the CDR3: TGTGCCACCAGCAGGGCAGATCAGCCCCAGCATTTT.

This sequence joins TRBV7-6 and TRBJ2-3; TRBD2 matches 9 bases. The CDR3 loop spans 20 amino acids. V gave up 1 base and J gave up 2 bases; unmatched junction bases: 16. From germline, CDR1 is SGHVS and CDR2 FNYEAQ. CDR3 sequence reads: CASSLVPGKASGEFTDTQYF. The DNA of the CDR3 is TGTGCCAGCAGCTTAGTTCCGGGGAAGGCTAGCGGGGAATTCACAGATACGCAGTATTTT.

This clonotype has just a few counts. The J gene is TRBJ1-2, the V gene TRBV20-1; D is unclear. V lost 5 bases and J lost 5, with 9 bases in between. This CDR3 is built from 11 residues. Germline values: CDR1 DFQATT, CDR2 SNEGSKA (reference sequence). The CDR3 DNA reads as TGCAGTGCTCCGGACGGGTATGGCTACACCTTC. This codes for CSAPDGYGYTF.

For the CDR3, the DNA is TGTGCCAGCAGCCTTTTTCAGATGAACACTGAAGCTTTCTTT. Amino acid sequence: CASSLFQMNTEAFF. V and J are TRBV6-2 or TRBV6-3 and TRBJ1-1; D remains ambiguous. The CDR3 runs 14 residues. V lost 6 bases to trimming and J lost 0 bases, with 11 bases between them. Germline values: CDR1 MNHEY, CDR2 SVGEGT.

This clonotype showed up just a few times. The chain has TRBV9 and TRBJ2-4; D ambiguous. CDR1 and CDR2 (germline): SGDLS, YYNGEE. V was trimmed by 4 bases and J by 10 bases, leaving 9 bases between them. The length of the CDR3 is 11 residues. The CDR3 nucleotides read TGTGCCAGCAGCCCCGGAACGATTCAGTACTTC. Encoded protein: CASSPGTIQYF.

This clonotype was counted a few times. The rearrangement links TRBV18 to TRBJ2-1; 12 bases align to TRBD2. The CDR3 covers 15 residues. The V gene end was trimmed by 4 bases and the J gene end by 6 bases; junction bases not matched to a gene: 4. Per germline, CDR1 KGHSH and CDR2 LQKENI. The CDR3 loop is CASSLGLAGTNEQFF. CDR3 DNA sequence: TGTGCCAGCTCACTCGGACTAGCGGGAACCAATGAGCAGTTCTTC.

The V and J genes are TRBV4-1 and TRBJ1-6, with D tentatively TRBD1 (6 bases). V lost 7 bases and J lost 7, with 14 bases in between. Germline loops: CDR1 MGHRA, CDR2 YSYEKL. The CDR3 covers 14 residues. CDR3 in amino acids: CASNGQNFNSPLHF. CDR3 nucleotide sequence: TGCGCCAGCAACGGACAGAATTTCAATTCACCCCTCCACTTT.

This clonotype was recorded a few times. The chain links TRBV7-8 to TRBJ2-1; D remains unclear. V lost 1 base and J lost 0, with 19 bases in between. This CDR3 is built from 19 residues. CDR1 is SGHVS and CDR2 is FQNEAQ in the germline V gene. The CDR3 region is CASSLVLGLFQSSYNEQFF. As DNA, the CDR3 is TGTGCCAGCAGCTTAGTTCTGGGTCTGTTCCAAAGCTCCTACAATGAGCAGTTCTTC.

Worth noting for this clonotype: A read error may account for a junction end that differs from germline. The gene calls are TRBV7-8 and TRBJ2-7; D could derive from TRBD1 or TRBD2 (6 bases each). Germline CDR1 is SGHVS and CDR2 is FQNEAQ. This CDR3 spans 12 amino acids. CDR3 nucleotides: TGTGCCAGCAGCCCCCTGGGGGGCAGAGGAAGCTTC. Its protein product is CASSPLGGRGSF.

This clonotype has just a few counts. The gene calls are TRBV7-2 and TRBJ2-1; 9 nucleotides line up with TRBD2. The CDR3 runs to 16 residues. Trimming took 1 base from V and 9 from J; bases not matched to a gene: 10. Germline lookup yields CDR1 SGHTA and CDR2 FQGNSA. Written as DNA, the CDR3 is TGTGCCAGCAGCTTAGGGCTGGTTAGCGGGAGTGGTGAGCAGTTCTTC. Translation gives CASSLGLVSGSGEQFF. The full variable domain, completed using reference TRBV7-2 and TRBJ2-1, is GAGVSQSPSNKVTEKGKDVELRCDPISGHTALYWYRQSLGQGLEFLIYFQGNSAPDKSGLPSDRFSAERTGGSVSTLTIQRTQQEDSAVYLCASSLGLVSGSGEQFFGPGTRLTVL.